The 27 T cell receptor beta chains below were found in one sample sequenced in a study of blood T cell repertoires in COVID-19. This table comes from immunoSEQ multiplex PCR, and its TCRdb copy is limited to in-frame clones, with some not included. This table has over 90,000 clones, just under 95% appearing once. Material: peripheral blood. The receptors shown here come from a woman in her forties or fifties with COVID-19, enrolled during active disease.

The chain joins TRBV11-1 to TRBJ2-7; 10 bases match TRBD1. The CDR3 consists of 16 residues. With V trimmed by 2 bases and J by 3 bases, 7 bases remained unmatched. CDR1 SGHAT and CDR2 FQDESV come from the germline V gene (reference sequence). The CDR3 DNA is TGTGCCAGCAGCTTACGGGACAGGGGTGTTATCTACGAGCAGTACTTC. It translates to CASSLRDRGVIYEQYF.

A note on this clone: This same CDR3 is encoded by further DNA sequences in the sample. V gene TRBV9 combines with J gene TRBJ2-7; 9 bases match TRBD1. The germline CDR1 and CDR2 sequences are SGDLS and YYNGEE. The CDR3 length is 16 residues. With V trimmed by 0 bases and J by 1 base, 5 bases remained unmatched. The CDR3 DNA follows: TGTGCCAGCAGCGTAGATCCGACAGGGGGTTCCTACGAGCAGTACTTC. Translation: CASSVDPTGGSYEQYF.

V is TRBV9 and J is TRBJ2-3; 10 nucleotides agree with TRBD2. Trimming removed 4 bases from V and 4 bases from J; junction bases left unmatched: 6. CDR3 size: 15 residues. Germline values: CDR1 SGDLS, CDR2 YYNGEE. The CDR3 region is CASSQAGGPADTQYF. The CDR3 coding sequence is TGTGCCAGCAGCCAAGCGGGGGGGCCTGCAGATACGCAGTATTTT. Based on the CDR3 plus reference TRBV9 and TRBJ2-3, the full variable domain is DSGVTQTPKHLITATGQRVTLRCSPRSGDLSVYWYQQSLDQGLQFLIQYYNGEERAKGNILERFSAQQFPDLHSELNLSSLELGDSALYFCASSQAGGPADTQYFGPGTRLTVL.

The rearrangement uses TRBV19 and TRBJ1-3; no reliable D call. V shed 6 bases and J shed 0 bases, with 9 bases lying between them. In germline, CDR1 is LNHDA, CDR2 SQIVND (reference sequence). The CDR3 consists of 14 residues. The CDR3 reads CASSPGSSGNTIYF. The CDR3 DNA is TGTGCCAGTAGCCCAGGCAGCTCTGGAAACACCATATATTTT.

V is TRBV5-1 and J is TRBJ1-2, with unresolved D. The germline gives CDR1 SGHRS, CDR2 YFSETQ. This CDR3 comprises 11 residues. Trimming removed 4 bases from V and 8 bases from J, with 9 bases in between. The CDR3 bases are TGCGCCAGCAGCAGGTCGGGGGGCTACACCTTC. It specifies CASSRSGGYTF.

This sequence joins TRBV24-1 and TRBJ2-7; a possible D gene is TRBD1 (5 bases). The germline gives CDR1 KGHDR, CDR2 SFDVKD. Trimming pared 5 bases from V and 6 bases from J, leaving 16 bases between. The CDR3 consists of 14 residues. The CDR3 coding sequence is TGTGCCACCAGTGTCAGGGCACAAAGGCTCGAGCAGTACGTC. This sequence encodes CATSVRAQRLEQYV.

V usage is TRBV5-4 and J usage is TRBJ2-1; possible D gene TRBD2, 6 bases. This CDR3 is built from 13 residues. Trimming shortened V by 7 bases and J by 4 bases, and 12 bases separated the two germline ends. Germline V gives CDR1 SGHNT, CDR2 YYREEE (reference sequence). The CDR3 sequence is CASLGGDYNEQFF. The CDR3 DNA reads as TGTGCCAGCCTCGGCGGGGATTACAATGAGCAGTTCTTC.

This clone was detected once. The chain uses TRBV5-6 and TRBJ2-4; 8 bases are shared with TRBD2. The germline CDR1 and CDR2 sequences are SGHDT and YYEEEE. This CDR3 spans 16 amino acids. Unmatched junction bases numbered 6, after V lost 0 bases and J lost 4 bases. The CDR3 protein is CASSLVAGGPKNIQYF. CDR3 nucleotide sequence: TGTGCCAGCAGCTTGGTGGCGGGGGGCCCGAAAAACATTCAGTACTTC.

The chain uses TRBV12-3 or TRBV12-4 and TRBJ1-1, with D possibly being TRBD1 (6 bases). This CDR3 has 13 residues. Trimming shortened V by 5 bases and J by 6 bases, and 13 bases separated the two germline ends. The DNA for the CDR3 is TGTGCCAGCAGTGCCATTGGGGGCGCTGAAGCTTTCTTT. As protein: CASSAIGGAEAFF.

The gene calls are TRBV4-1 and TRBJ1-3, with D maybe TRBD1 (5 bases). CDR1 is MGHRA and CDR2 is YSYEKL in the germline V gene. The V gene lost 8 bases and the J gene lost 4 bases, with 12 bases spanning the gap. CDR3 length: 13 residues. This CDR3 reads CASYPGGGNTIYF. The CDR3 coding sequence is TGCGCCAGCTACCCTGGGGGGGGAAACACCATATATTTT.

The chain employs TRBV27 and TRBJ1-2, with 8 nucleotides matching TRBD1. The CDR3 has 17 amino acids. V lost 2 bases, J lost 2 bases, and 10 bases stayed unmatched. CDR1 and CDR2 from the germline V gene are MNHEY and SMNVEV (reference sequence). In DNA form, the CDR3 reads TGTGCCAGCAGTTTACATGCCCGGGACAGGCCGAACTATGGCTACACCTTC. This gives the protein CASSLHARDRPNYGYTF.

V gene TRBV28 combines with J gene TRBJ1-4; 8 bases map to TRBD1. Germline V gives CDR1 MDHEN, CDR2 SYDVKM. The CDR3 sequence is 14 residues long. The V and J ends lost 6 bases and 7 bases, in that order; junction bases with no gene match: 7. CDR3 DNA: TGTGCCAGCAGGGCAGGGGGCAGCGGTGAAAAACTGTTTTTT. Protein sequence: CASRAGGSGEKLFF. The full variable domain, in which reference TRBV28 and TRBJ1-4 provide the parts outside the CDR3, is DVKVTQSSRYLVKRTGEKVFLECVQDMDHENMFWYRQDPGLGLRLIYFSYDVKMKEKGDIPEGYSVSREKKERFSLILESASTNQTSMYLCASRAGGSGEKLFFGSGTQLSVL.

The rearrangement joins TRBV6-1 to TRBJ1-5; D is possibly TRBD1 (6 bases). Germline V gene data show CDR1 as MNHNS and CDR2 as SASEGT. The V gene lost 0 bases and the J gene lost 7 bases, with 10 bases spanning the gap. This CDR3 region has 14 residues. CDR3 amino acids: CASSEARGGQPQHF. In DNA form, the CDR3 reads TGTGCCAGCAGTGAAGCGCGAGGGGGACAGCCCCAGCATTTT.

The gene calls are TRBV25-1 and TRBJ2-7; D not resolved. This CDR3 contains 15 residues. Trimming removed 1 base from V and 4 bases from J, with 14 bases in between. The germline CDR1 and CDR2 sequences are MGHDK and SYGVNS. CDR3 nucleotide sequence: TGTGCCAGCAGTGAATTGTGGATGACACAATACGAGCAGTACGTC. Protein product: CASSELWMTQYEQYV.

The V and J genes are TRBV7-8 and TRBJ1-5, with D unresolved. Trimming shortened V by 1 base and J by 1 base, and 14 bases separated the two germline ends. The CDR3 runs 17 residues. The germline CDR1 and CDR2 sequences are SGHVS and FQNEAQ. The CDR3 DNA follows: TGTGCCAGCAGCTTAGTTAGAGGCTGGGAGAGCAATCAGCCCCAGCATTTT. It translates to CASSLVRGWESNQPQHF.

V usage is TRBV5-1 and J usage is TRBJ1-1, with D possibly matching TRBD1 (6 bases). The CDR3 has 16 residues. The V and J ends lost 4 bases and 5 bases respectively, with 21 bases between them. Germline V gene data show CDR1 as SGHRS and CDR2 as YFSETQ. CDR3 DNA sequence: TGCGCCAGCAGCCCCGGGGACACCGAAGAGTATACTGAAGCTTTCTTT. It yields the protein CASSPGDTEEYTEAFF.

The CDR3, as DNA: TGCAGCGTTGATGCTAGCGGGGGGACCTACAATGAGCAGTTCTTC. It is translated as CSVDASGGTYNEQFF. The rearrangement links TRBV29-1 to TRBJ2-1, with TRBD2 matching over 11 bases. In germline, CDR1 is SQVTM, CDR2 ANQGSEA. The CDR3 spans 15 residues. V lost 3 bases and J lost 2; bases outside the gene matches: 3.

This clone was found once. The rearrangement joins TRBV3-1 (or the pseudogene TRBV3-2) to TRBJ2-1; 7 positions agree with TRBD2. Trimming removed 8 bases from V and 0 bases from J; junction bases left unmatched: 13. In germline, CDR1 is LGHDT, CDR2 YNNKEL (reference sequence). The CDR3 runs 17 residues. CDR3 bases: TGTGCCAGCCTACCGGGAGGCGGGGCGAGCTCCTACAATGAGCAGTTCTTC. Translation: CASLPGGGASSYNEQFF.

This sequence joins TRBV12-5 and TRBJ1-3, with D maybe TRBD1 (6 bases). V gave up 0 bases and J gave up 0 bases, with 21 bases separating them. Looked up from germline, CDR1 is LGHNT and CDR2 is FRNRAP. The CDR3 spans 20 residues. CDR3 bases: TGTGCTAGTGGTTTGGTTTCCCCCATTCGACAGGCCTTCTCTGGAAACACCATATATTTT. Translating it yields CASGLVSPIRQAFSGNTIYF.

This sequence joins TRBV19 and TRBJ1-2, with 7 bases lining up with TRBD1. Looked up from germline, CDR1 is LNHDA and CDR2 is SQIVND (reference sequence). The CDR3 totals 13 residues. The V and J ends lost 7 bases and 4 bases, in that order; junction bases with no gene match: 6. CDR3 DNA: TGTGCCAGTACAGGGGGACAGAGCTATGGCTACACCTTC. Its translation: CASTGGQSYGYTF.

This clone turned up a few times. The chain joins TRBV5-1 to TRBJ1-2; a weak D match, TRBD1 (5 bases). The CDR3 totals 13 residues. Germline V gives CDR1 SGHRS, CDR2 YFSETQ. Trimming shortened V by 0 bases and J by 5 bases, and 8 bases separated the two germline ends. The CDR3 bases are TGCGCCAGCAGCTTGGGCAGGGTATATGGCTACACCTTC. This gives the protein CASSLGRVYGYTF.

This clone came up once. This sequence joins TRBV7-9 and TRBJ1-1; 7 bases map to TRBD1. Germline CDR1 SEHNR, CDR2 FQNEAQ (reference sequence). V was clipped by 2 bases and J by 4 bases; unmatched bases: 1. The CDR3 extends over 13 amino acids. The DNA of the CDR3 is TGTGCCAGCAGCTTACCAGGGGGCACTGAAGCTTTCTTT. Residues: CASSLPGGTEAFF. The full variable domain, its missing parts supplied by reference TRBV7-9 and TRBJ1-1, is DTGVSQNPRHKITKRGQNVTFRCDPISEHNRLYWYRQTLGQGPEFLTYFQNEAQLEKSRLLSDRFSAERPKGSFSTLEIQRTEQGDSAMYLCASSLPGGTEAFFGQGTRLTVV.

V is TRBV3-1 (or the pseudogene TRBV3-2) and J is TRBJ2-7; 7 bases are a match to TRBD2. Germline V gene lookup returns CDR1 LGHDT and CDR2 YNNKEL (reference sequence). V dropped 0 bases and J dropped 5; count of bases not matched to a gene: 10. There are 16 residues in the CDR3. CDR3 protein: CASSQEGGYYSHEQYF. The DNA of the CDR3 is TGTGCCAGCAGCCAAGAGGGGGGGTATTATTCACACGAGCAGTACTTC.

The V gene is TRBV12-3 or TRBV12-4, the J gene TRBJ2-1; no reliable D call. The CDR3 extends over 13 amino acids. Deletions cut 7 bases from V and 4 bases from J, with 11 bases between. The CDR3 coding sequence is TGTGCCAGCACCCCTGACTCATACAATGAGCAGTTCTTC. Encoded protein: CASTPDSYNEQFF.

The chain couples TRBV28 to TRBJ1-3, with D possibly TRBD1 on 6 matching bases. CDR3 length: 14 residues. Germline CDR1 reads MDHEN; CDR2 reads SYDVKM. Between the trimmed V and J ends, which lost 7 bases and 2 bases, there was a span of 12 bases. This chain's CDR3 is CASITGNAGNTIYF. Written as DNA, the CDR3 is TGTGCCAGCATAACAGGGAACGCTGGAAACACCATATATTTT.

This clone was seen a handful of times. V is TRBV5-4 and J is TRBJ2-7; 7 nucleotides agree with TRBD2. This CDR3 has 14 residues. The V segment lost 4 bases and the J segment 3 bases; nucleotides outside the gene matches: 7. Germline-derived CDR1 and CDR2 are SGHNT and YYREEE (reference sequence). CDR3 bases: TGTGCCAGCAGCCGATGGGGGGAGGGCTACGAGCAGTACTTC. It translates to CASSRWGEGYEQYF.

The V gene is TRBV7-9, the J gene TRBJ1-2; perhaps TRBD1 as D (6 bases). This CDR3 is built from 17 residues. Germline values: CDR1 SEHNR, CDR2 FQNEAQ (reference sequence). V gave up 3 bases and J gave up 4 bases, with 21 bases separating them. CDR3 loop: CASSLFTGSQTTYGYTF. The DNA of the CDR3 is TGTGCCAGCAGCTTGTTTACAGGGTCCCAAACTACCTATGGCTACACCTTC. Based on the CDR3 plus reference TRBV7-9 and TRBJ1-2, the full variable domain is DTGVSQNPRHKITKRGQNVTFRCDPISEHNRLYWYRQTLGQGPEFLTYFQNEAQLEKSRLLSDRFSAERPKGSFSTLEIQRTEQGDSAMYLCASSLFTGSQTTYGYTFGSGTRLTVV.